This TCR beta chain was found in a study of control samples from healthy donors and cancer patients. The CDR3 is 11 amino acids. Trimming took off 5 bases at V and 4 bases at J, with 6 bases between the two ends. Measured with immunoSEQ multiplex PCR; TCRdb has only the in-frame clones, and not every one. Of fewer than 130,000 clones in the sample, approximately 87% were seen once. The receptor's source is a woman in her sixties with lung cancer. The chain uses TRBV12-3 or TRBV12-4 and TRBJ2-7; D is unresolved. Sequenced sample: PBMCs. CDR3 DNA: TGTGCCAGCAGTCTCAAATACGAGCAGTACTTC. This sequence encodes CASSLKYEQYF.